One sample yielded the 30 T cell receptor beta chains listed below, sequenced in a study of TIL therapy for anti-PD-1-resistant metastatic lung cancer. Stated time point: pre-treatment sample, taken before nivolumab and TIL therapy. Sequencing used immunoSEQ v3. Generated by immunoSEQ multiplex PCR, the TCRdb table keeps only in-frame clones and is missing some. This table has 20,000 or so clones, just over 70% appearing once. Here the sequenced sample was blood, taken at baseline. Source of these receptors: a person between 30 and 79 years old with non-small cell lung cancer.

V is TRBV6-5 and J is TRBJ2-7, with a possible D match to TRBD2 (5 bases). Germline V lookup: CDR1 MNHEY, CDR2 SVGAGI. V shed 8 bases and J shed 6 bases, with 11 bases lying between them. The CDR3 contains 11 residues. The CDR3 loop reads CASCGFGEQYF. The CDR3 DNA reads as TGTGCCAGCTGCGGGTTTGGCGAGCAGTACTTC.

This clone was detected once. This chain uses TRBV6-6 with TRBJ2-2; possibly TRBD1 for D (5 bases). Germline loops: CDR1 MNHNY, CDR2 SVGAGI (reference sequence). Trimming removed 2 bases at V and 3 bases at J, with 13 bases between. The length of the CDR3 is 16 residues. The CDR3 region is CASSYTVDTDTGELFF. The DNA of the CDR3 is TGTGCCAGCAGTTACACCGTGGACACTGACACCGGGGAGCTGTTTTTT.

The chain uses TRBV13 and TRBJ1-2; tentative D call: TRBD1 (6 bases). Germline loops: CDR1 PRHDT, CDR2 FYEKMQ (reference sequence). The V end lost 0 bases, the J end lost 6 bases, and 17 bases lay between the germline ends. The CDR3 is 16 residues long. CDR3 in amino acids: CASSLGWAGEEDGYTF. For the CDR3, the DNA is TGTGCCAGCAGCTTAGGTTGGGCAGGGGAAGAAGATGGCTACACCTTC.

The chain uses TRBV30 and TRBJ1-5; D perhaps matches TRBD1 (5 bases). There are 14 residues in the CDR3. Trimming left V 2 bases short and J 7 bases short, with 15 bases between. Germline-derived CDR1 and CDR2 are GTSNPN and SVGIG (reference sequence). The CDR3 sequence: CAWSSVGVRQPQHF. The CDR3 DNA sequence: TGTGCCTGGAGTTCGGTAGGGGTGAGACAGCCCCAGCATTTT.

The gene calls are TRBV12-5 and TRBJ2-1; unclear D gene. Germline lookup yields CDR1 LGHNT and CDR2 FRNRAP. Trimming removed 4 bases at V and 5 bases at J, with 15 bases between. CDR3 size: 15 residues. Here the CDR3 DNA reads TGTGCTAGTGGTTCCAAGATCGCTCGACACAATGAGCAGTTCTTC. Protein: CASGSKIARHNEQFF.

The V call is TRBV19, the J call TRBJ1-2; 11 nucleotides match TRBD1. This CDR3 comprises 15 residues. In germline, CDR1 is LNHDA, CDR2 SQIVND (reference sequence). The junction had 5 bases not matched to a gene; V was cut back by 5 bases and J by 3 bases. CDR3 DNA: TGTGCCAGTAGTGCAGCGGGACAGGGGGACTATGGCTACACCTTC. Translating gives CASSAAGQGDYGYTF.

This clone was seen only once. The chain joins TRBV5-4 to TRBJ2-1, with 8 nucleotides matching TRBD2. CDR3 length: 15 residues. V gave up 1 base and J gave up 7 bases; unmatched junction bases: 7. Germline-derived CDR1 and CDR2 are SGHNT and YYREEE (reference sequence). This chain's CDR3 is CASSLTGTSWNEQFF. CDR3 DNA sequence: TGTGCCAGCAGCTTGACCGGGACTAGTTGGAATGAGCAGTTCTTC.

This chain joins TRBV6-5 and TRBJ2-3; 7 bases are a match to TRBD2. The V segment lost 9 bases and the J segment 7 bases; nucleotides outside the gene matches: 10. The CDR3 spans 13 residues. CDR1 MNHEY and CDR2 SVGAGI come from the germline V gene. CDR3 in amino acids: CASLSTSPNTQYF. CDR3 in DNA: TGTGCCAGTCTCTCGACTAGCCCCAATACGCAGTATTTT.

This chain links TRBV6-4 with TRBJ2-1; TRBD2 matches 11 bases. The trim removed 5 bases at V and 1 base at J, leaving 4 bases unmatched. The CDR3 extends over 16 amino acids. In germline, CDR1 is MRHNA, CDR2 SNTAGT. The CDR3 protein is CASSYSGGASYNEQFF. In DNA, the CDR3 is TGTGCCAGCAGTTATAGCGGGGGGGCGTCCTACAATGAGCAGTTCTTC.

The J gene is TRBJ2-5, the V gene TRBV7-3; D uncertain. V lost 3 bases and J 3 bases, leaving 14 bases between the germline ends. The CDR3 is made up of 15 amino acids. CDR1 and CDR2 (germline): SGHTA, FQGTGA. Here the CDR3 DNA reads TGTGCCAGCAGCTTTACGCCCGGAAGAGAAGAGACCCAGTACTTC. Its protein product is CASSFTPGREETQYF.

This chain links TRBV6-5 with TRBJ1-2; 10 nucleotides align to TRBD1. Germline CDR1 reads MNHEY; CDR2 reads SVGAGI. Trimming removed 6 bases from V and 6 bases from J; junction bases left unmatched: 10. The CDR3 is 15 amino acids. The CDR3 bases are TGTGCCAGCAGGCAGATCGACAGGGGGCGGAATGGCTACACCTTC. Its translation is CASRQIDRGRNGYTF.

The chain carries TRBV15 and TRBJ2-7; D gene uncertain. The length of the CDR3 is 13 residues. Trimming cost V 3 bases and J 7 bases, with 13 bases left between them. Germline lookup yields CDR1 LNHNV and CDR2 YYDKDF (reference sequence). The CDR3, as DNA: TGTGCCACCAGCAGCTCCGACCGCGGTGAGCAGTACTTC. This encodes CATSSSDRGEQYF.

This chain uses TRBV7-4 with TRBJ1-2, with 8 bases identical to TRBD1. The CDR3 is 15 residues long. Trimming removed 3 bases from V and 3 bases from J; junction bases left unmatched: 6. Germline V lookup: CDR1 SGHVT, CDR2 SQSDAQ. The CDR3 sequence is CASSLADRDDYGYTF. In nucleotides, the CDR3 is TGTGCCAGCAGCTTGGCGGACAGGGATGACTATGGCTACACCTTC.

The rearrangement joins TRBV9 to TRBJ2-2, with D hard to call. Deletions cut 4 bases from V and 3 bases from J, with 10 bases between. Germline values: CDR1 SGDLS, CDR2 YYNGEE. The CDR3 extends over 14 amino acids. This CDR3 reads CASSYRLDTGELFF. The CDR3 nucleotides read TGTGCCAGCAGCTACCGACTTGACACCGGGGAGCTGTTTTTT.

CDR3 coding DNA: TGTGCCAGCAGCATGGGACAGTTTAGGGATGAGCAGTTCTTC. It specifies CASSMGQFRDEQFF. J is TRBJ2-1 and V is TRBV7-9, with 7 nucleotides matching TRBD1. The CDR3 sequence is 14 residues long. Losses at the gene ends were 5 bases for V and 8 bases for J; bases not matched to a gene: 9. The germline gives CDR1 SEHNR, CDR2 FQNEAQ (reference sequence).

The rearrangement joins TRBV18 to TRBJ2-5; the D call may be TRBD1 or TRBD2 (5 bases each). The V gene's germline CDR1 is KGHSH and CDR2 LQKENI. The CDR3 consists of 13 residues. Trimming took 2 bases from V and 2 from J, leaving 6 bases between them. The CDR3 sequence is CASSPWGQETQYF. CDR3 in DNA: TGTGCCAGCTCACCATGGGGGCAAGAGACCCAGTACTTC.

The chain links TRBV7-9 to TRBJ2-4, with 7 bases aligning to TRBD2. This CDR3 comprises 15 residues. Losses at the gene ends were 3 bases for V and 0 bases for J; bases not matched to a gene: 2. The germline gives CDR1 SEHNR, CDR2 FQNEAQ (reference sequence). Written as DNA, the CDR3 is TGTGCCAGCAGCTTTTCGGGGGGAGCCAAAAACATTCAGTACTTC. Translating it yields CASSFSGGAKNIQYF.

This clone showed up just a few times. The CDR3 spells CASSPTSGGFYEQYV. The DNA of the CDR3 is TGTGCCAGTAGTCCTACTAGCGGGGGATTCTACGAGCAGTACGTC. The rearrangement uses TRBV19 and TRBJ2-7, with 11 positions matching TRBD2. The CDR3 has 15 residues. The V gene's germline CDR1 is LNHDA and CDR2 SQIVND (reference sequence). J lost 3 bases, V lost 5 bases, and 6 bases had no gene match.

This chain connects TRBV6-6 to TRBJ1-1; D ambiguous. The CDR3 extends over 13 amino acids. Germline V CDR1 and CDR2: MNHNY, SVGAGI (reference sequence). V gave up 4 bases and J gave up 5 bases, with 11 bases separating them. In DNA, the CDR3 is TGTGCCAGCAGTTTGGTAGCGGGGACTGAAGCTTTCTTT. Translated, it gives CASSLVAGTEAFF.

The rearrangement uses TRBV30 and TRBJ2-2; 9 nucleotides agree with TRBD1. CDR1 is GTSNPN, CDR2 SVGIG, per germline (reference sequence). The trim removed 3 bases at V and 8 bases at J, leaving 10 bases unmatched. CDR3 length: 15 amino acids. The CDR3 nucleotides read TGTGCCTGGAGGGATAAAACAGGGGGCTCGGGGGAGCTGTTTTTT. Translated, it gives CAWRDKTGGSGELFF. Using reference TRBV30 and TRBJ2-2 for the parts outside the CDR3, the full variable domain is SQTIHQWPATLVQPVGSPLSLECTVEGTSNPNLYWYRQAAGRGLQLLFYSVGIGQISSEVPQNLSASRPQDRQFILSSKKLLLSDSGFYLCAWRDKTGGSGELFFGEGSRLTVL.

CDR3 region: CASSALRGAGGTSDTQYF. Here the CDR3 DNA reads TGTGCCAGCAGTGCCCTACGGGGAGCAGGGGGCACGTCAGATACGCAGTATTTT. The chain links TRBV2 to TRBJ2-3; 8 nucleotides align to TRBD1. The CDR3 contains 18 residues. Germline CDR1 is SNHLY and CDR2 is FYNNEI. V lost 4 bases and J lost 4; bases outside the gene matches: 16.

This CDR3 is CASSLGATTDTQYF. The CDR3 region has the DNA TGTGCCAGCAGCTTAGGGGCGACCACAGATACGCAGTATTTT. This chain uses TRBV11-3 with TRBJ2-3; unclear D gene. The V gene's germline CDR1 is SGHNT and CDR2 YENEEA. V was cut by 1 base and J by 2 bases, with 7 bases left in between. The CDR3 has 14 amino acids.

This chain uses TRBV7-9 with TRBJ2-5; possibly TRBD1 or TRBD2 for D (5 bases each). The CDR3 contains 15 residues. V dropped 5 bases and J dropped 6 bases, with 19 bases sitting between them. Looked up from germline, CDR1 is SEHNR and CDR2 is FQNEAQ (reference sequence). As DNA, the CDR3 is TGTGCCAGCAGCCCCCAGAGCTCCGGGGCCCAGACCCAGTACTTC. Translating it yields CASSPQSSGAQTQYF.

This CDR3 is CASSAGTGASGANVLTF. The CDR3 DNA follows: TGTGCCAGCAGCGCCGGGACAGGAGCATCTGGGGCCAACGTCCTGACTTTC. This sequence joins TRBV2 and TRBJ2-6; TRBD1 aligns across 8 bases. This CDR3 is 17 amino acids long. Germline V CDR1 and CDR2: SNHLY, FYNNEI. V shed 6 bases and J 1 base; nucleotides not matched to a gene: 8.

V and J are TRBV5-1 and TRBJ2-6; maybe TRBD1 (6 bases). This CDR3 is 18 amino acids long. Germline V lookup: CDR1 SGHRS, CDR2 YFSETQ. The V end lost 8 bases, the J end lost 0 bases, and 21 bases lay between the germline ends. The CDR3 region is CASSLSGQLGSGANVLTF. CDR3 coding DNA: TGCGCCAGTTCCTTGTCCGGACAGTTAGGCTCTGGGGCCAACGTCCTGACTTTC.

The V and J genes are TRBV30 and TRBJ1-1; no clear D. Trimming removed 3 bases from V and 0 bases from J, with 11 bases in between. The CDR3 consists of 14 residues. The germline V gene encodes CDR1 GTSNPN and CDR2 SVGIG (reference sequence). The CDR3 sequence: CAWRRGLLNTEAFF. In nucleotides, the CDR3 is TGTGCCTGGAGGAGAGGTCTGCTGAACACTGAAGCTTTCTTT.

The gene calls are TRBV5-1 and TRBJ2-5; no clear D gene. Trimming took 2 bases from V and 5 from J, leaving 7 bases between them. This CDR3 contains 12 residues. Germline CDR1 and CDR2: SGHRS and YFSETQ. In nucleotides, the CDR3 is TGCGCCAGCAGCTTAGATCGGGAGACCCAGTACTTC. Amino acids: CASSLDRETQYF. Using reference TRBV5-1 and TRBJ2-5 for the parts outside the CDR3, the full variable domain is KAGVTQTPRYLIKTRGQQVTLSCSPISGHRSVSWYQQTPGQGLQFLFEYFSETQRNKGNFPGRFSGRQFSNSRSEMNVSTLELGDSALYLCASSLDRETQYFGPGTRLLVL.

The rearrangement links TRBV9 to TRBJ2-4; D is uncertain. Germline-derived CDR1 and CDR2 are SGDLS and YYNGEE. The CDR3 contains 13 residues. The V and J ends lost 0 bases and 8 bases respectively, with 9 bases between them. The CDR3: CASSVGSGDIQYF. Written as DNA, the CDR3 is TGTGCCAGCAGCGTAGGGAGTGGGGACATTCAGTACTTC.

This chain uses TRBV20-1 with TRBJ1-2, with D uncertain. This CDR3 is 12 amino acids long. Germline V gene lookup returns CDR1 DFQATT and CDR2 SNEGSKA (reference sequence). V was cut by 3 bases and J by 7 bases, with 12 bases left in between. CDR3 region: CSASISVGGYTF. The DNA for the CDR3 is TGCAGTGCTAGTATATCCGTCGGTGGCTACACCTTC.

This clone appeared a few times. J is TRBJ1-4 and V is TRBV7-9; the D gene is possibly TRBD1 (5 bases). In germline, CDR1 is SEHNR, CDR2 FQNEAQ (reference sequence). V lost 1 base to trimming and J lost 7 bases, with 13 bases between them. CDR3 length: 15 residues. In DNA, the CDR3 is TGTGCCAGCAGCTTAGAGCGTCAGGGAGGTGAAAAACTGTTTTTT. Encoded protein: CASSLERQGGEKLFF.